These T cell receptor beta chains were read from a single sample in a study of blood T cell repertoires in COVID-19. The method was immunoSEQ multiplex PCR; TCRdb's version includes in-frame clones alone and lacks a portion of them. The sample records roughly 260,000 clones, roughly three quarters being singletons. Sample: peripheral blood. The receptors come from a woman between 40 and 50 years old with active or convalescent COVID-19. CDR3s include the opening cysteine and the closing phenylalanine or tryptophan. Each record gives: D gene, clone size, CDR3 length, V gene, J gene, CDR3 DNA, CDR3 protein. D genes are given only for firm matches. Clone sizes are given selectively: once, few, many, or a class where the clone is expanded.

TRBD1	.	14	TRBV9	TRBJ1-3	TGTGCCAGCAGCGCGACGGGACAGGGAAACACCATATATTTT	CASSATGQGNTIYF
TRBD1	many	16	TRBV3-1/TRBV3-2	TRBJ2-1	TGTGCCAGCAGCCAGGTACCGGGACAGGGCTCGAATGAGCAGTTCTTC	CASSQVPGQGSNEQFF
TRBD2	.	16	TRBV7-2	TRBJ2-2	TGTGCCAGCAGTTTAAACGGGGGGGCTAACACCGGGGAGCTGTTTTTT	CASSLNGGANTGELFF
.	.	15	TRBV10-2	TRBJ1-2	TGCGCCAGCAGTGAGGGTCAGACAGGTTGGGAGGGCTACACCTTC	CASSEGQTGWEGYTF
.	.	14	TRBV9	TRBJ1-3	TGTGCCAGCAGCGTAGGACTGGCTGGAAACACCATATATTTT	CASSVGLAGNTIYF
.	.	15	TRBV9	TRBJ1-3	TGTGCCAGCAGCGCCGAACCAGCGTCTGGAAACACCATATATTTT	CASSAEPASGNTIYF
.	.	14	TRBV25-1	TRBJ2-5	TGTGCCAGCAGTGATACAGGGCCGGGAGAGACCCAGTACTTC	CASSDTGPGETQYF
TRBD1	.	15	TRBV23-1	TRBJ1-5	TGCGCCAGCAGTCAAGCAGACAGGGAACGTCAGCCCCAGCATTTT	CASSQADRERQPQHF
TRBD1	once	19	TRBV28	TRBJ2-6	TGTGCCAGCAGTTTATGGAGGGACAGTGATAGCTCTGGGGCCAACGTCCTGACTTTC	CASSLWRDSDSSGANVLTF
.	.	15	TRBV9	TRBJ1-1	TGTGCCAGCAGCCCATCAGGGTCGCTGAACACTGAAGCTTTCTTT	CASSPSGSLNTEAFF
TRBD1	few	16	TRBV14	TRBJ2-7	TGTGCCAGCAGCCAAGATTGGGGCAGGGGGCCCTACGAGCAGTACTTC	CASSQDWGRGPYEQYF
.	.	15	TRBV6-1	TRBJ1-1	TGTGCCAGCAGTGAATTCGGGGGGGGACGGGCTGAAGCTTTCTTT	CASSEFGGGRAEAFF
.	.	14	TRBV11-1	TRBJ1-1	TGTGCCAGCAGCTTACAAGGGGCTGACACTGAAGCTTTCTTT	CASSLQGADTEAFF
TRBD1	.	15	TRBV2	TRBJ1-2	TGTGCCAGCAGTCTCGTACCGGGACAGGGTCGTGGCTACACCTTC	CASSLVPGQGRGYTF
TRBD2	.	16	TRBV5-1	TRBJ2-3	TGCGCCAGCAGCTTGGCGCCTAGCGGGGGCACAGATACGCAGTATTTT	CASSLAPSGGTDTQYF
TRBD2	.	16	TRBV3-1/TRBV3-2	TRBJ2-3	TGTGCCAGCAGCCAAGGCCTAGCGGCTTACGGAGATACGCAGTATTTT	CASSQGLAAYGDTQYF
.	.	12	TRBV7-9	TRBJ2-5	TGTGCCAGCAGCTATTCCGTAGAGACCCAGTACTTC	CASSYSVETQYF
.	once	14	TRBV7-9	TRBJ1-5	TGTGCCAGCAGCCGGGGGTATAGCAATCAGCCCCAGCATTTT	CASSRGYSNQPQHF
.	.	13	TRBV3-1/TRBV3-2	TRBJ1-2	TGTGCCAGCAGCCAAACAGTTGCGTATGGCTACACCTTC	CASSQTVAYGYTF
.	.	14	TRBV5-4	TRBJ1-6	TGTGCCAGCAGCCTACAGGGCTATAATTCACCCCTCCACTTT	CASSLQGYNSPLHF
.	.	16	TRBV28	TRBJ2-6	TGTGCCAGCAGGCGCCCGCGGGCAGCTGGGGCCAACGTCCTGACTTTC	CASRRPRAAGANVLTF
.	.	14	TRBV3-1/TRBV3-2	TRBJ2-2	TGTGCCAGCAGCCAAGATTACGGGGCCGGGGAGCTGTTTTTT	CASSQDYGAGELFF